This T cell receptor (beta chain) stems from a study of OX40 agonist ivuxolimab in advanced cancers. CDR1 is LNHNV, CDR2 YYDKDF, per germline (reference sequence). CDR3 length equals 18 residues. Trimming cost V 0 bases and J 8 bases, with 23 bases left between them. Only in-frame clones appear in the TCRdb table, and some are missing; sequencing was by immunoSEQ multiplex PCR. The sample holds around 66,000 clones; 84% are singletons and the top ten take 4% to 4.5%. Specimen: CD4+ or CD8+ T cells sorted from blood, collected in a trial of the OX40 agonist ivuxolimab. This clonotype was sampled from an adult with an advanced solid tumor such as melanoma, head and neck, liver or kidney cancer. J is TRBJ2-1 and V is TRBV15; tentative D call: TRBD1 (6 bases). The CDR3 nucleotides read TGTGCCACCAGCAGAGATCCCCGGACAGCAGGAGGTGGGGATGAGCAGTTCTTC. Amino acid sequence: CATSRDPRTAGGGDEQFF.